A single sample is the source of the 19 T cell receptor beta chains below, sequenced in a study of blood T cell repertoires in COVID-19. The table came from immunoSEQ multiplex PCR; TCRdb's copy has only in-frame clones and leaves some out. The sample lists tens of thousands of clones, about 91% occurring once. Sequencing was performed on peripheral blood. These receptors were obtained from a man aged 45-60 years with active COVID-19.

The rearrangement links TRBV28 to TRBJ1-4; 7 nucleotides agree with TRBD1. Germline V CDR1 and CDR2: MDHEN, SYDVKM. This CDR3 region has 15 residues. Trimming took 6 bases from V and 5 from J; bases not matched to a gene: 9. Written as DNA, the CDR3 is TGTGCCAGCAGCCTAACCGGGACAGTAAATGAAAAACTGTTTTTT. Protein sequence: CASSLTGTVNEKLFF.

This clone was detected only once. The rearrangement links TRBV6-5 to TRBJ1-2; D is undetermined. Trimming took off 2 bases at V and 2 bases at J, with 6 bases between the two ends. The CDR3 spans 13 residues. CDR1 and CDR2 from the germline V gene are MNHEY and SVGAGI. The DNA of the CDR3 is TGTGCCAGCAGTTACATACGGAACTATGGCTACACCTTC. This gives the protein CASSYIRNYGYTF.

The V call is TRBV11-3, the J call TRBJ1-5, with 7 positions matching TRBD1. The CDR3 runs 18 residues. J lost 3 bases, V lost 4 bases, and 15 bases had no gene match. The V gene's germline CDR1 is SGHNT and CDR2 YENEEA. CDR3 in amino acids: CASSSPTGTVEDNQPQHF. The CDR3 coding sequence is TGTGCCAGCAGCTCCCCTACCGGGACAGTTGAAGACAATCAGCCCCAGCATTTT.

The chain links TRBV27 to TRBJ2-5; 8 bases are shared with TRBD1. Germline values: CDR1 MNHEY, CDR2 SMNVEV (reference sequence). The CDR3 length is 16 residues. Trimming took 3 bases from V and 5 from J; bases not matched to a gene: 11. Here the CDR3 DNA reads TGTGCCAGCAGTTTCTTCGGACAGGGACGTATGGAGACCCAGTACTTC. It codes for CASSFFGQGRMETQYF.

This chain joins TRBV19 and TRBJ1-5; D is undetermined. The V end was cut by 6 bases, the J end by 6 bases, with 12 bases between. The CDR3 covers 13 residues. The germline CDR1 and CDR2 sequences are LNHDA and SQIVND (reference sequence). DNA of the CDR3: TGTGCCAGTAGCACCATCGGTAGTCAGCCCCAGCATTTT. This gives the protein CASSTIGSQPQHF.

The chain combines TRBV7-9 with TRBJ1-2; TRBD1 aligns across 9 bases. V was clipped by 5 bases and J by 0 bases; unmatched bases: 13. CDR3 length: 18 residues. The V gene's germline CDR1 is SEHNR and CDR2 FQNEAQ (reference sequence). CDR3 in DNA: TGTGCCAGCAGCCCAGTGGCAACAGGGGGCTTGGCTAACTATGGCTACACCTTC. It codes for CASSPVATGGLANYGYTF. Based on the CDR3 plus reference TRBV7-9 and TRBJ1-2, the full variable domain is DTGVSQNPRHKITKRGQNVTFRCDPISEHNRLYWYRQTLGQGPEFLTYFQNEAQLEKSRLLSDRFSAERPKGSFSTLEIQRTEQGDSAMYLCASSPVATGGLANYGYTFGSGTRLTVV.

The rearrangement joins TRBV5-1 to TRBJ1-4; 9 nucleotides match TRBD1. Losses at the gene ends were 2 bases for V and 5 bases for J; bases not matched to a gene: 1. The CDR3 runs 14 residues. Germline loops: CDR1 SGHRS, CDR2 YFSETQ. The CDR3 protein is CASSLQGANEKLFF. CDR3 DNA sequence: TGCGCCAGCAGCTTACAGGGGGCAAATGAAAAACTGTTTTTT. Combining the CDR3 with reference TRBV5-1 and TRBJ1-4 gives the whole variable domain KAGVTQTPRYLIKTRGQQVTLSCSPISGHRSVSWYQQTPGQGLQFLFEYFSETQRNKGNFPGRFSGRQFSNSRSEMNVSTLELGDSALYLCASSLQGANEKLFFGSGTQLSVL.

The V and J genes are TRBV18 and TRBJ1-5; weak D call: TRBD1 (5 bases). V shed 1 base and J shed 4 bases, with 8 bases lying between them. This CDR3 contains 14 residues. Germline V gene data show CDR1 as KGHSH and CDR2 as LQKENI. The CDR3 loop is CASSPQGINQPQHF. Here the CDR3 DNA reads TGTGCCAGCTCACCACAGGGGATTAATCAGCCCCAGCATTTT.

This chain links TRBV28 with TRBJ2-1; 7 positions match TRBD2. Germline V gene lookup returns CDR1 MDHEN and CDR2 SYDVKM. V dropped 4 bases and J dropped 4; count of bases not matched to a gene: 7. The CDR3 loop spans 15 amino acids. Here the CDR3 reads CASSSAGVGYNEQFF. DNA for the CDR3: TGTGCCAGCAGTTCGGCGGGAGTAGGGTACAATGAGCAGTTCTTC.

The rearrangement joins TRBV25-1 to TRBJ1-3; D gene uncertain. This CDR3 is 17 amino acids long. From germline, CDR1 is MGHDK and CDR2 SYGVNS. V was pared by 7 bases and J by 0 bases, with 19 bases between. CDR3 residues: CASTAPKEGGSGNTIYF. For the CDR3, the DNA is TGTGCCAGCACTGCCCCTAAGGAGGGTGGCTCTGGAAACACCATATATTTT.

Here the CDR3 DNA reads TGTGCCAGTAATTTCGGGGGACAGGGCCAAAACATTCAGTACTTC. Translated, it gives CASNFGGQGQNIQYF. V usage is TRBV19 and J usage is TRBJ2-4; 9 positions match TRBD1. The CDR3 spans 15 residues. Per the germline V gene, CDR1 is LNHDA and CDR2 is SQIVND (reference sequence). V lost 7 bases to trimming and J lost 5 bases; unmatched junction nucleotides: 9. Full variable domain (rest looked up from reference TRBV19 and TRBJ2-4): DGGITQSPKYLFRKEGQNVTLSCEQNLNHDAMYWYRQDPGQGLRLIYYSQIVNDFQKGDIAEGYSVSREKKESFPLTVTSAQKNPTAFYLCASNFGGQGQNIQYFGAGTRLSVL.

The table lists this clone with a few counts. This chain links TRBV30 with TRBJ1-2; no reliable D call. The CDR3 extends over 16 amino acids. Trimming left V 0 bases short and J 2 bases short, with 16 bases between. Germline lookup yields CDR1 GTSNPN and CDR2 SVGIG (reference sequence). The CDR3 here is CAWSVNPERWNYGYTF. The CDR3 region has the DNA TGTGCCTGGAGTGTTAACCCGGAGAGATGGAACTATGGCTACACCTTC.

The CDR3 DNA reads TGTGCCAGCAGTTTTGGGACAGGGGCATACGAGCAGTACTTC. Translating gives CASSFGTGAYEQYF. The chain is built from TRBV2 and TRBJ2-7, with 10 bases identical to TRBD1. The CDR3 is 14 amino acids. Germline V gives CDR1 SNHLY, CDR2 FYNNEI. V lost 5 bases, J lost 4 bases, and 5 bases stayed unmatched.

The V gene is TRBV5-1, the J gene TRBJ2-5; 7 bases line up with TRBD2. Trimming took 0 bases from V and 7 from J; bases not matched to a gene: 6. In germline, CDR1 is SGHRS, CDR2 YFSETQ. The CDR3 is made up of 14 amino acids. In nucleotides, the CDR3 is TGCGCCAGCAGCTTGGGCCCGGGGGAGGGGACCCAGTACTTC. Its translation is CASSLGPGEGTQYF.

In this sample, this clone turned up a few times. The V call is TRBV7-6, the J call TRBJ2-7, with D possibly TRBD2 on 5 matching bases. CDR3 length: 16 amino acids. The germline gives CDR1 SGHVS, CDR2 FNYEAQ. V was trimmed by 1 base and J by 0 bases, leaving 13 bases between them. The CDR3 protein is CASSLGGGGLSYEQYF. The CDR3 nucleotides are TGTGCCAGCAGCTTAGGAGGAGGTGGTCTCTCCTACGAGCAGTACTTC.

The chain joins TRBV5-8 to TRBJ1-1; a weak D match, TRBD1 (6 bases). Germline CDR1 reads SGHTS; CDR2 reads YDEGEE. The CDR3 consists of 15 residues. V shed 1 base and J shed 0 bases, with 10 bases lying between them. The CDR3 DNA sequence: TGTGCCAGCAGCTTGTTTGGACAGATGAACACTGAAGCTTTCTTT. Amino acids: CASSLFGQMNTEAFF. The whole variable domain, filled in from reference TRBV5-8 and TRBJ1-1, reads EAGVTQSPTHLIKTRGQQATLRCSPISGHTSVYWYQQALGLGLQFLLWYDEGEERNRGNFPPRFSGRQFPNYSSELNVNALELEDSALYLCASSLFGQMNTEAFFGQGTRLTVV.

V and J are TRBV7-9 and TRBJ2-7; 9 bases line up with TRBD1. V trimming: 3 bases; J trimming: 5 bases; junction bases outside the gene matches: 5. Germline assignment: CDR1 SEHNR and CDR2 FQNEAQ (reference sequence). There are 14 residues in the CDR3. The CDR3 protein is CASSFSGQGNEQYF. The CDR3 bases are TGTGCCAGCAGCTTTTCGGGACAGGGTAACGAGCAGTACTTC.

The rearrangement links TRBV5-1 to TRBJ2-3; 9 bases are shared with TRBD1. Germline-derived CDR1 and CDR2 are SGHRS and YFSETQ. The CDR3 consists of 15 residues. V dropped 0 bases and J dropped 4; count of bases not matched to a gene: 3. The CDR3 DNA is TGCGCCAGCAGCTTGGACAGGGGGCGGTCAGATACGCAGTATTTT. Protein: CASSLDRGRSDTQYF.

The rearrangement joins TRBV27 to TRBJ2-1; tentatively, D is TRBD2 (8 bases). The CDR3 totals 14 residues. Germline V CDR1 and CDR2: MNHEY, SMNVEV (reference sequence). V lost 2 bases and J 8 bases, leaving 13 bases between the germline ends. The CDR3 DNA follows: TGTGCCAGCAGTTTACGGGAGGGGGCCGATGAGCAGTTCTTC. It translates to CASSLREGADEQFF.